These 21 T cell receptor beta chains originate from one sample sequenced in a study of blood T cell repertoires in COVID-19. The method was immunoSEQ multiplex PCR; TCRdb's version includes in-frame clones alone and lacks a portion of them. The table records some 190,000 clones, over 75% of them present only once. Source material: peripheral blood. All receptors come from a man of 80 years or more with COVID-19, enrolled during active disease.

V is TRBV5-8 and J is TRBJ1-3; TRBD1 agrees at 7 bases. Looked up from germline, CDR1 is SGHTS and CDR2 is YDEGEE. Trimming cost V 4 bases and J 0 bases; bases outside gene matches: 7. The CDR3 is 16 amino acids. CDR3 region: CASSLRGPRSGNTIYF. The CDR3 nucleotides read TGTGCCAGCAGCCTGAGGGGGCCCCGCTCTGGAAACACCATATATTTT.

The chain recombines TRBV9 with TRBJ2-3, with D unclear. Trimming pared 0 bases from V and 1 base from J, leaving 6 bases between. The V gene's germline CDR1 is SGDLS and CDR2 YYNGEE. The CDR3 sequence is 14 residues long. CDR3 DNA: TGTGCCAGCAGCGTAGCACACGGCACAGATACGCAGTATTTT. This encodes CASSVAHGTDTQYF.

The rearrangement joins TRBV10-3 to TRBJ2-7; 9 nucleotides line up with TRBD1. V trimming: 4 bases; J trimming: 6 bases; junction bases outside the gene matches: 7. Looked up from germline, CDR1 is ENHRY and CDR2 is SYGVKD. The CDR3 loop spans 14 amino acids. CDR3 nucleotide sequence: TGTGCCATCAGTGCCGGGACAGGGAAGGGCGAGCAGTACTTC. It is translated as CAISAGTGKGEQYF.

The chain carries TRBV10-3 and TRBJ1-1; maybe TRBD1 (5 bases). V dropped 2 bases and J dropped 4 bases, with 8 bases sitting between them. The length of the CDR3 is 13 residues. Per the germline V gene, CDR1 is ENHRY and CDR2 is SYGVKD. CDR3 sequence reads: CAISEADSTEAFF. CDR3 DNA sequence: TGTGCCATCAGTGAGGCTGACAGCACTGAAGCTTTCTTT.

This clone appeared a few times. The V gene is TRBV5-5, the J gene TRBJ1-5, with unresolved D. Looked up from germline, CDR1 is SGHKS and CDR2 is YYEKEE (reference sequence). CDR3 length equals 15 residues. The V end was cut by 2 bases, the J end by 2 bases, with 11 bases between. As DNA, the CDR3 is TGTGCCAGCAGCTTACAGCCCTCGGGCAATCAGCCCCAGCATTTT. Translating it yields CASSLQPSGNQPQHF.

The V call is TRBV6-5, the J call TRBJ1-5, with a weak D call TRBD1 (6 bases). The CDR3 covers 13 residues. Germline V gives CDR1 MNHEY, CDR2 SVGAGI. With 7 bases removed from V and 2 bases from J, the gap between germline ends came to 9 bases. DNA for the CDR3: TGTGCCAGCACCGGGACACGCAATCAGCCCCAGCATTTT. Translation gives CASTGTRNQPQHF.

The chain is built from TRBV5-1 and TRBJ2-3, with D possibly being TRBD1 (6 bases). Germline V gene sequence: CDR1 SGHRS, CDR2 YFSETQ. Deletions cut 4 bases from V and 3 bases from J, with 9 bases between. This CDR3 contains 13 residues. The CDR3 sequence is CASSLGQTDTQYF. CDR3 bases: TGCGCCAGCAGCCTGGGACAAACAGATACGCAGTATTTT.

On this clone itself: One end of the junction varies from germline; a read error may be responsible. V and J are TRBV9 and TRBJ1-1; D gene unclear. The germline CDR1 and CDR2 sequences are SGDLS and YYNGEE. The CDR3 runs 15 residues. CDR3 loop: CASSATQAANTEAFF. As DNA, the CDR3 is TGTGCTAGCAGCGCTACCCAGGCAGCGAACACTGAAGCTTTCTTT.

The chain couples TRBV7-9 to TRBJ1-1, with TRBD1 matching over 7 bases. The CDR3 is made up of 11 amino acids. In germline, CDR1 is SEHNR, CDR2 FQNEAQ (reference sequence). V dropped 5 bases and J dropped 10; count of bases not matched to a gene: 4. The CDR3 loop is CASSDRAGAFF. In DNA form, the CDR3 reads TGTGCCAGCAGCGACAGGGCGGGAGCTTTCTTT.

V usage is TRBV14 and J usage is TRBJ1-2, with 7 bases that match TRBD1. Germline CDR1 is SGHDN and CDR2 is FVKESK. The CDR3 length is 14 residues. The J segment lost 4 bases and the V segment lost 4 bases, leaving 6 bases of the junction unmatched. The CDR3 spells CASSRGTATYGYTF. Here the CDR3 DNA reads TGTGCCAGCAGCCGAGGGACAGCTACCTATGGCTACACCTTC. The full variable domain, completed using reference TRBV14 and TRBJ1-2, is EAGVTQFPSHSVIEKGQTVTLRCDPISGHDNLYWYRRVMGKEIKFLLHFVKESKQDESGMPNNRFLAERTGGTYSTLKVQPAELEDSGVYFCASSRGTATYGYTFGSGTRLTVV.

CDR3 bases: TGTGCCAGTACTAGGCGCCACAACACCGGGGAGCTGTTTTTT. Translation gives CASTRRHNTGELFF. The J gene is TRBJ2-2, the V gene TRBV19; D not certain. The CDR3 totals 14 residues. CDR1 LNHDA and CDR2 SQIVND come from the germline V gene (reference sequence). V lost 7 bases to trimming and J lost 2 bases, with 11 bases between them. Complete variable domain (other parts from reference TRBV19 and TRBJ2-2): DGGITQSPKYLFRKEGQNVTLSCEQNLNHDAMYWYRQDPGQGLRLIYYSQIVNDFQKGDIAEGYSVSREKKESFPLTVTSAQKNPTAFYLCASTRRHNTGELFFGEGSRLTVL.

The chain links TRBV9 to TRBJ2-3; 7 bases agree with TRBD1. Trimming took 4 bases from V and 0 from J; bases not matched to a gene: 11. Germline lookup yields CDR1 SGDLS and CDR2 YYNGEE. The CDR3 has 17 residues. The CDR3 DNA reads TGTGCCAGCAGCCCTAGGGACAGTCCTTCTAGCACAGATACGCAGTATTTT. This encodes CASSPRDSPSSTDTQYF.

This clone was recorded once. The J gene is TRBJ1-5, the V gene TRBV4-1; the D gene is possibly TRBD1 (6 bases). Germline CDR1 MGHRA, CDR2 YSYEKL. The CDR3 consists of 19 residues. Trimming stripped 0 bases from V and 4 bases from J, with 22 bases between. CDR3 protein: CASSQDYFSAGDPNQPQHF. CDR3 coding DNA: TGCGCCAGCAGCCAAGATTATTTCAGCGCAGGGGACCCGAATCAGCCCCAGCATTTT.

CDR3 protein: CASTQDTYEQYF. CDR3 DNA: TGTGCCAGCACTCAGGACACTTACGAGCAGTACTTC. The chain uses TRBV12-3 or TRBV12-4 and TRBJ2-7; D possibly corresponds to TRBD1 (5 bases). The CDR3 runs to 12 residues. Trimming removed 7 bases at V and 4 bases at J, with 11 bases between.

The chain joins TRBV4-3 to TRBJ2-3; maybe TRBD2 (6 bases). The CDR3 is 16 amino acids. With 1 base removed from V and 0 bases from J, the gap between germline ends came to 11 bases. Germline V CDR1 and CDR2: LGHNA, YSLEER. Here the CDR3 DNA reads TGCGCCAGCAGCCAAGGGGATGGGGGGAGCACAGATACGCAGTATTTT. Protein sequence: CASSQGDGGSTDTQYF.

This rearrangement joins TRBV9 to TRBJ2-1; 10 bases are shared with TRBD2. With V trimmed by 3 bases and J by 0 bases, 3 bases remained unmatched. Germline values: CDR1 SGDLS, CDR2 YYNGEE. The CDR3 extends over 16 amino acids. The CDR3 protein is CASSGSGGHSYNEQFF. Here the CDR3 DNA reads TGTGCCAGCAGCGGTAGCGGGGGGCACTCCTACAATGAGCAGTTCTTC.

The genes are TRBV19 and TRBJ1-1; 9 bases are shared with TRBD1. V was pared by 6 bases and J by 1 base, with 3 bases of the junction left unmatched. Per the germline V gene, CDR1 is LNHDA and CDR2 is SQIVND (reference sequence). This CDR3 has 14 residues. The CDR3 here is CASRRQGGNTEAFF. CDR3 in DNA: TGTGCCAGTAGACGACAGGGGGGGAACACTGAAGCTTTCTTT.

This chain uses TRBV4-2 with TRBJ1-3, with a tentative D call TRBD1 (6 bases). CDR3 length: 16 residues. Germline V gene data show CDR1 as LGHNA and CDR2 as YNFKEQ. V was shortened by 4 bases and J by 4 bases, with 17 bases between the two germline ends. The CDR3: CASSLLAMDSGNTIYF. In nucleotides, the CDR3 is TGTGCCAGCAGCCTTCTCGCGATGGACAGCGGAAACACCATATATTTT.

The chain combines TRBV4-2 with TRBJ1-1, with unresolved D. Trimming shortened V by 2 bases and J by 3 bases, and 4 bases separated the two germline ends. Germline-derived CDR1 and CDR2 are LGHNA and YNFKEQ. The CDR3 contains 12 residues. CDR3 in DNA: TGTGCCAGCAGCCAACTTGACACTGAAGCTTTCTTT. Amino acid sequence: CASSQLDTEAFF.

The table lists this clone with a count of one. CDR3 protein: CASSIETGTEAFF. The CDR3 DNA follows: TGTGCCAGTAGTATAGAGACGGGTACTGAAGCTTTCTTT. The rearrangement uses TRBV19 and TRBJ1-1; D uncertain. Germline loops: CDR1 LNHDA, CDR2 SQIVND (reference sequence). V lost 0 bases and J lost 5, with 7 bases in between. The CDR3 loop spans 13 amino acids.

In this sample, this clone turned up a few times. The chain recombines TRBV4-3 with TRBJ1-2; 8 bases align to TRBD1. The CDR3 has 15 residues. CDR1 LGHNA and CDR2 YSLEER come from the germline V gene. Unmatched junction bases numbered 7, after V lost 1 base and J lost 6 bases. The CDR3 DNA follows: TGCGCCAGCAGCCAAGGGACAGGGAATACTCATGGCTACACCTTC. Translated, it gives CASSQGTGNTHGYTF.